The clone carrying this TCR beta chain was seen a handful of times. This CDR3 spans 14 amino acids. Trimming removed 4 bases at V and 2 bases at J, with 12 bases between. A TCRbeta library incorporating unique molecular identifiers was prepared. TCRdb passed the PCR reads through MiXCR, listing each CDR3 protein once. The sample carries around 450,000 distinct CDR3 sequences, 15% to 20% recorded once. This specimen belongs to a study of T-cell reconstitution after alpha-beta-depleted transplantation in children. The source is a boy less than two years old who had a stem cell transplant for Wiskott-Aldrich syndrome, so the T cells may come from the graft donor. The chain has TRBV12-3 or TRBV12-4 and TRBJ2-7, with D possibly being TRBD1 (6 bases). Sequencing used PBMCs, mostly from graft donor cells, obtained 360 days after TCRalphabeta/CD19-depleted stem cell transplant. CDR3 residues: CASSSLPGAYEQYF. The CDR3 region has the DNA TGTGCCAGCAGTTCCCTCCCAGGGGCCTACGAGCAGTACTTC.